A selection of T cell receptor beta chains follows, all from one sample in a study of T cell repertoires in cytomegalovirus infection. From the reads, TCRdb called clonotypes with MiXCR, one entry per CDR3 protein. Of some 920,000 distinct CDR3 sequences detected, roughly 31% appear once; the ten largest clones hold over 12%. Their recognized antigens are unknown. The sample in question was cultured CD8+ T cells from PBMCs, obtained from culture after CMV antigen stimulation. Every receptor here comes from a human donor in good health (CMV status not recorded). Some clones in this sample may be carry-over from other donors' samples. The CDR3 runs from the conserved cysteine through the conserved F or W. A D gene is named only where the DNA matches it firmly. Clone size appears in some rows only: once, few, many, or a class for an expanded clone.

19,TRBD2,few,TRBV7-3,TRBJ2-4,CASSPWTSGGILAKNIQYF,TGTGCCAGCAGCCCCTGGACTAGCGGGGGAATACTAGCCAAAAACATTCAGTACTTC
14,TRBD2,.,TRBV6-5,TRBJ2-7,CASSYFGGGTEQYF,TGTGCCAGCAGTTACTTCGGGGGGGGGACCGAGCAGTACTTC
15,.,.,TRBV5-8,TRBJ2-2,CARPTSFANTGELFF,TGTGCCAGACCGACCTCATTCGCGAACACCGGGGAGCTGTTTTTT
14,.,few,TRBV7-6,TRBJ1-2,CASSPLLQNYGYTF,TGTGCCAGCAGCCCACTCCTGCAGAACTATGGCTACACCTTC
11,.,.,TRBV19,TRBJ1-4,CASSSKEKLFF,TGTGCCAGTAGTTCAAAGGAAAAACTGTTTTTT
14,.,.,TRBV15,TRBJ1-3,CATSRGLTGNTIYF,TGTGCCACCAGCAGAGGGTTGACTGGAAACACCATATATTTT
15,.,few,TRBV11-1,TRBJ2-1,CASSLGWASYNEQFF,TGTGCCAGCAGCTTAGGGTGGGCTTCCTACAATGAGCAGTTCTTC
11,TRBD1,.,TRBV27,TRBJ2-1,CASKQGLYQFF,TGTGCCAGCAAACAGGGGTTATATCAGTTCTTC
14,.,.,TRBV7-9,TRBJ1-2,CASSPVGGGYGYTF,TGTGCCAGCAGTCCGGTCGGGGGAGGTTATGGCTACACCTTC
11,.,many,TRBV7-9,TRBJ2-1,CASSVWNEQFF,TGTGCCAGCAGCGTATGGAATGAGCAGTTCTTC
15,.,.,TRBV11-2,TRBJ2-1,CASSLAWGPDNEQFF,TGTGCCAGCAGCCTCGCATGGGGGCCTGACAATGAGCAGTTCTTC
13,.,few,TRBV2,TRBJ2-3,CASVAGSTDTQYF,TGTGCCAGCGTTGCGGGTAGCACAGATACGCAGTATTTT
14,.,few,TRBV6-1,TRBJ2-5,CASSDWAAGETQYF,TGTGCCAGCAGTGATTGGGCGGCCGGGGAGACCCAGTACTTC
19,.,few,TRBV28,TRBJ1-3,CASSPIVLRRNSSGNTIYF,TGTGCCAGCAGTCCAATAGTCCTCCGTAGGAACAGCTCTGGAAACACCATATATTTT
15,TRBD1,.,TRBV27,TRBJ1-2,CASSFQARTGNGYTF,TGTGCCAGCAGTTTTCAAGCTAGGACAGGGAATGGCTACACCTTC
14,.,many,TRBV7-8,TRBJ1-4,CASSPSGMREKLFF,TGTGCCAGCAGCCCAAGCGGAATGCGGGAAAAACTGTTTTTT
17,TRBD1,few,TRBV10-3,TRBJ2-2,CAIRRQTGGEDTGELFF,TGTGCCATCAGAAGACAAACAGGGGGCGAGGACACCGGGGAGCTGTTTTTT
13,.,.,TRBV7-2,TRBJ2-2,CASNHRVSGELFF,TGTGCCAGCAACCACAGGGTGTCCGGGGAGCTGTTTTTT
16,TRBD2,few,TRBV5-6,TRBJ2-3,CASSSGTSGSADTQYF,TGTGCCAGCAGCTCGGGGACTAGCGGGAGCGCAGATACGCAGTATTTT
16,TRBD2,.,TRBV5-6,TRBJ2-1,CASSWVAGPTYNEQFF,TGTGCCAGCAGCTGGGTAGCGGGCCCCACCTACAATGAGCAGTTCTTC
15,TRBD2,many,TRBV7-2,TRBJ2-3,CASSASGGSTDTQYF,TGTGCCAGCAGCGCTAGCGGGGGTTCCACAGATACGCAGTATTTT
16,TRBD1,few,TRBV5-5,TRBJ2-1,CASSSFGQELYNEQFF,TGTGCCAGCAGCTCCTTTGGACAGGAGTTATACAATGAGCAGTTCTTC
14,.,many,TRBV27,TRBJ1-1,CASRGLGGNTEAFF,TGTGCCAGCAGGGGCCTCGGGGGGAACACTGAAGCTTTCTTT
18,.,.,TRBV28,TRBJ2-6,CASSLPREPRSGANVLTF,TGTGCCAGCAGTTTGCCTCGGGAGCCGCGTTCTGGGGCCAACGTCCTGACTTTC
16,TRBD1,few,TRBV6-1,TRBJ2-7,CASSEEIQGASYEQYF,TGTGCCAGCAGTGAAGAAATACAGGGGGCGTCTTACGAGCAGTACTTC
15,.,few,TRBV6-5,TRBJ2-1,CASSYETEGRREQFF,TGTGCCAGCAGTTACGAGACTGAGGGCCGGCGCGAGCAGTTCTTC
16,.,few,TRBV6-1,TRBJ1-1,CASSEAPRVLGTEAFF,TGTGCCAGCAGTGAAGCCCCCAGGGTATTGGGTACTGAAGCTTTCTTT
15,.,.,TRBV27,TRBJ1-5,CASTPFLGYNQPQHF,TGTGCCAGCACCCCATTTTTGGGTTACAATCAGCCCCAGCATTTT
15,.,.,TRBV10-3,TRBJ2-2,CAISVFSPDTGELFF,TGTGCCATCAGTGTGTTCAGTCCGGACACCGGGGAGCTGTTTTTT
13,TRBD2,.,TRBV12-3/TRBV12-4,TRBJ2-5,CASSPGTSRTQYF,TGTGCCAGCAGTCCCGGGACTAGCAGGACCCAGTACTTC
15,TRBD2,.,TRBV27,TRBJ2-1,CASRTSGVTYNEQFF,TGTGCCAGCAGGACTAGCGGGGTGACTTACAATGAGCAGTTCTTC
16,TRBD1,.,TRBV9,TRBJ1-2,CASSVGDRVDNYGYTF,TGTGCCAGCAGCGTAGGGGACAGGGTAGACAACTATGGCTACACCTTC
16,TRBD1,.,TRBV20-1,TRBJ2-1,CSARVLMGQGYNEQFF,TGCAGTGCTAGAGTCCTTATGGGACAGGGTTACAATGAGCAGTTCTTC
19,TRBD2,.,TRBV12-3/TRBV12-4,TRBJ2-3,CASSFITLGTGGYTDTQYF,TGTGCCAGCAGTTTTATCACGTTGGGTACGGGAGGCTACACAGATACGCAGTATTTT
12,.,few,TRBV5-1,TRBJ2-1,CASSLATNEQFF,TGCGCCAGCAGCTTGGCAACCAATGAGCAGTTCTTC
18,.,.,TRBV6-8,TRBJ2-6,CASSYSTPSSSGANVLTF,TGTGCCAGCAGTTATTCGACTCCCTCAAGCTCTGGGGCCAACGTCCTGACTTTC
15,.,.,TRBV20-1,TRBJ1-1,CSARLYAGRGTEAFF,TGCAGTGCTAGACTTTATGCGGGGCGAGGGACTGAAGCTTTCTTT
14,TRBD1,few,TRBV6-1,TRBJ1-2,CASSYGQGADGYTF,TGTGCCAGCAGTTACGGACAGGGGGCGGATGGCTACACCTTC
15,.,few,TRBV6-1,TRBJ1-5,CASRRTHTLTQPQHF,TGTGCCAGCAGAAGGACCCATACGTTAACTCAGCCCCAGCATTTT
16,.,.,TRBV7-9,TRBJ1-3,CASSRTKAVSGNTIYF,TGTGCCAGCAGCCGGACAAAGGCCGTCTCTGGAAACACCATATATTTT
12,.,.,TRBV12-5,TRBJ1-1,CASGAGNTEAFF,TGTGCTAGTGGTGCAGGGAACACTGAAGCTTTCTTT
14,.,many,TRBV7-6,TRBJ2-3,CASSPEQSTDTQYF,TGTGCCAGCAGCCCCGAACAGAGCACAGATACGCAGTATTTT
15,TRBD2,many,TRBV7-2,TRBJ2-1,CASSLGLAGRNEQFF,TGTGCCAGCAGCTTGGGGCTAGCGGGGCGTAATGAGCAGTTCTTC
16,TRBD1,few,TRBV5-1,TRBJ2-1,CASSTNGTASYNEQFF,TGCGCCAGCAGCACAAACGGGACAGCCTCCTACAATGAGCAGTTCTTC
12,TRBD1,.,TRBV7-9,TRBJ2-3,CASSSGQPTQYF,TGTGCCAGCAGCTCGGGACAGCCAACGCAGTATTTT
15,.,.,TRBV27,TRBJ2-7,CASSLSRTANYEQYF,TGTGCCAGCAGTTTGTCTCGGACGGCGAATTACGAGCAGTACTTC
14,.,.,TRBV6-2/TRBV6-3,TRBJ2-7,CASSLEPFDHEQYF,TGTGCCAGCAGTTTAGAACCATTCGACCACGAGCAGTACTTC
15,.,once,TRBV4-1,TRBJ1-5,CASSQGGNYNQPQHF,TGCGCCAGCAGCCAAGGGGGGAACTACAATCAGCCCCAGCATTTT
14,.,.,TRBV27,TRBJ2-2,CASSLPTSTGELFF,TGTGCCAGCAGTTTACCTACTAGCACCGGGGAGCTGTTTTTT
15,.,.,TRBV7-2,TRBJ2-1,CASSPWGGGDNEQFF,TGTGCCAGCAGCCCCTGGGGGGGGGGCGACAATGAGCAGTTCTTC
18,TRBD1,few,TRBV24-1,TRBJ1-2,CATSDPPGQGAIDYGYTF,TGTGCCACCAGTGATCCCCCGGGACAGGGGGCGATAGACTATGGCTACACCTTC